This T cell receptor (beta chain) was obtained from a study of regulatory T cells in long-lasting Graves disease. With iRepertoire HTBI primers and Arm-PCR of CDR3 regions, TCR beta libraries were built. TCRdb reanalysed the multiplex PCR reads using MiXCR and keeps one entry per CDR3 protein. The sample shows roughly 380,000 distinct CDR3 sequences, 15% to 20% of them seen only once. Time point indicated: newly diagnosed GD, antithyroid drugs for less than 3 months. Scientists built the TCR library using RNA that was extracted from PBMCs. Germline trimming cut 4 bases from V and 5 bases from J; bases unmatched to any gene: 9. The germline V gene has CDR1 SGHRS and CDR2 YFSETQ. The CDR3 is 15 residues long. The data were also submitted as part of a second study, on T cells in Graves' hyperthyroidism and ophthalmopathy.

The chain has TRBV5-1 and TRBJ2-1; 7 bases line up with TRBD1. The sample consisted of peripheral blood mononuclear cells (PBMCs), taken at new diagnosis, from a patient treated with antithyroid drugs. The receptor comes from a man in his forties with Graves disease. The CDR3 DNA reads TGCGCCAGCAGCCGACAGGGTGGGGTCAACAATGAGCAGTTCTTC. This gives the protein CASSRQGGVNNEQFF. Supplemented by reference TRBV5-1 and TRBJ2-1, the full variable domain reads KAGVTQTPRYLIKTRGQQVTLSCSPISGHRSVSWYQQTPGQGLQFLFEYFSETQRNKGNFPGRFSGRQFSNSRSEMNVSTLELGDSALYLCASSRQGGVNNEQFFGPGTRLTVL.